Listed below are T cell receptor beta chains from one sample, sequenced in a study of blood T cell repertoires in COVID-19. Assay used: immunoSEQ multiplex PCR; TCRdb lists only in-frame clones, some missing. Seen here are 240,000 or so clones, 70% to 85% observed once, and the top ten hold 2.5% to 4%. Sequenced material: peripheral blood. Receptor source: a woman aged 80 or older with acute or convalescent COVID-19. Each CDR3 is given with its conserved first and last residue. The D gene is left open where the match is weak. Clone size is stated in some rows and not others, as once, few, many or a class when expanded.

D	size	V	J	DNA	CDR3
NA	NA	TRBV30	TRBJ2-7	TGTGCCTGGAGCCCTCAGAGGCAGGGGCCCCCCCGGGAGCAGTACTTC	CAWSPQRQGPPREQYF
NA	NA	TRBV6-4	TRBJ1-4	TGTGCCAGCAGTGACGAAGGGGACAAACCAACTAATGAAAAACTGTTTTTT	CASSDEGDKPTNEKLFF
TRBD1	NA	TRBV3-1/TRBV3-2	TRBJ2-6	TGTGCCAGCAGCCCAGGGACAGGTTTTGGACTCTCTGGGGCCAACGTCCTGACTTTC	CASSPGTGFGLSGANVLTF
TRBD2	NA	TRBV7-2	TRBJ2-1	TGTGCCAGCAGCTTATTGGCTAGCGGGAGCCCCAACAATGAGCAGTTCTTC	CASSLLASGSPNNEQFF
TRBD2	NA	TRBV7-2	TRBJ2-1	TGTGCCAGCAGCTTACATCCAGCGGGAGCTGGATACAATGAGCAGTTCTTC	CASSLHPAGAGYNEQFF
NA	NA	TRBV18	TRBJ1-1	TGTGCCAGCTCCCCACGTATGCGGGAGGGGACTGAAGCTTTCTTT	CASSPRMREGTEAFF
TRBD1	NA	TRBV19	TRBJ2-7	TGTGCCAGTAGTATCGGGACAGGGTACGAGCAGTACTTC	CASSIGTGYEQYF
NA	NA	TRBV3-1/TRBV3-2	TRBJ2-7	TGTGCCAGCAGCATCCGGGAAAACGTGGGCGAGCAGTACTTC	CASSIRENVGEQYF
NA	NA	TRBV7-3	TRBJ2-1	TGTGCCAGCAGCTTATCCGGGAGTGCGGGTGAGCAGTTCTTC	CASSLSGSAGEQFF
NA	NA	TRBV7-9	TRBJ1-2	TGTGCCAGCAGCTTAGCTCCCAGGGACTACGGCTACACCTTC	CASSLAPRDYGYTF
NA	once	TRBV5-1	TRBJ2-2	TGCGCCAGCAGCTTGGGCTCAGCGGTTCTCACCGGGGAGCTGTTTTTT	CASSLGSAVLTGELFF
TRBD1	few	TRBV5-1	TRBJ2-5	TGCGCCAGCAGCCGGGGACAGGGGGACACCCAGTACTTC	CASSRGQGDTQYF
TRBD2	NA	TRBV24-1	TRBJ2-3	TGTGCCACCAGTCCCGGGACTAGCGGGGGTCCAGATACGCAGTATTTT	CATSPGTSGGPDTQYF
NA	NA	TRBV4-1	TRBJ2-3	TGCGCCAGCAGCCCCCAGCGGGTGGGGGGAGATACGCAGTATTTT	CASSPQRVGGDTQYF
TRBD1	NA	TRBV14	TRBJ1-2	TGTGCCAGCAGCCCGACAGGGGGTTTCTATGGCTACACCTTC	CASSPTGGFYGYTF
TRBD1	NA	TRBV7-2	TRBJ2-1	TGTGCCAGCAGCATCAATGGGGACAGCCGGTACAATGAGCAGTTCTTC	CASSINGDSRYNEQFF
TRBD1	few	TRBV18	TRBJ2-7	TGTGCCAGCTCACCATTTGGACAGGGGGCTAACGAGCAGTACTTC	CASSPFGQGANEQYF
TRBD1	NA	TRBV9	TRBJ1-1	TGTGCCAGCAGCGTATCAGACAGGGGAGCTTTCTTT	CASSVSDRGAFF
TRBD2	NA	TRBV15	TRBJ2-3	TGTGCCACCAGCAGAGATCTCCCGGGACTAGCGGCCTACCTTACCCGCACAGATACGCAGTATTTT	CATSRDLPGLAAYLTRTDTQYF
TRBD1	NA	TRBV2	TRBJ1-5	TGTGCCAGCAGTGATGGACAGGAGATGAGTCAGCCCCAGCATTTT	CASSDGQEMSQPQHF
TRBD2	NA	TRBV25-1	TRBJ2-5	TGTGCCAGCAGTGAAGGCGGGGGGCCCCAAGAGACCCAGTACTTC	CASSEGGGPQETQYF
TRBD1	NA	TRBV4-1	TRBJ1-2	TGCGCCAGCAGCCAAGCCGGACAGGGGCGAGGTGGCTACACCTTC	CASSQAGQGRGGYTF
TRBD2	few	TRBV4-1	TRBJ2-7	TGCGCCAGCAGCCAAGATCCGGGGGGGAGATCCTACGAGCAGTACTTC	CASSQDPGGRSYEQYF
NA	NA	TRBV11-2	TRBJ2-3	TGTGCCAGCAGCTTTGAATTCGCGGATGATACGCAGTATTTT	CASSFEFADDTQYF
TRBD1	NA	TRBV2	TRBJ1-2	TGTGCCAGCAGAGCGGGACAGGGGGGCTATGGCTACACCTTC	CASRAGQGGYGYTF
NA	NA	TRBV7-3	TRBJ2-1	TGTGCCAGCAGGGCAGGTAGCTCCTACAATGAGCAGTTCTTC	CASRAGSSYNEQFF
TRBD2	NA	TRBV5-1	TRBJ2-5	TGCGCCAGCAGCTTGGTACTAGCGGGAGAAGAGACCCAGTACTTC	CASSLVLAGEETQYF
TRBD2	few	TRBV6-5	TRBJ2-5	TGTGCCAGCAGTTACGAGCGGGGGGAGACCCAGTACTTC	CASSYERGETQYF
TRBD1	NA	TRBV4-1	TRBJ2-7	TGCGCCAGCAGCCTGCGGACAGGGGGCAACGAGCAGTACTTC	CASSLRTGGNEQYF
TRBD1	few	TRBV3-1/TRBV3-2	TRBJ1-2	TGTGCCAGCAGCCGTAGGGACAGGGGGTATGGCTACACCTTC	CASSRRDRGYGYTF
TRBD2	NA	TRBV2	TRBJ2-1	TGTGCCAGCAGTGTCCGCGGGAGTGAGGATGAGCAGTTCTTC	CASSVRGSEDEQFF
TRBD1	NA	TRBV19	TRBJ1-4	TGTGCCAGTAGAGGGACAGGGAGGGAAAAACTGTTTTTT	CASRGTGREKLFF
TRBD1	NA	TRBV2	TRBJ2-7	TGTGCCAGCAGTGCCCACGGGACAGGGAACTACGAGCAGTACTTC	CASSAHGTGNYEQYF
TRBD1	NA	TRBV14	TRBJ1-1	TGTGCCAGCAGCCAAGTAGGGCATAGGGGGCCCCAAACTGAAGCTTTCTTT	CASSQVGHRGPQTEAFF
TRBD1	NA	TRBV6-5	TRBJ2-7	TGTGCCAGCAGGCGGGGACAGGGGAGCTCCTACGAGCAGTACTTC	CASRRGQGSSYEQYF
TRBD1	NA	TRBV7-8	TRBJ2-2	TGTGCCAGCAGCCCCAGGGACAGACACACCGGGGAGCTGTTTTTT	CASSPRDRHTGELFF
TRBD1	NA	TRBV9	TRBJ1-1	TGTGCCAGCAGCACAACTACCGGGACAGGGGGACTAGCTTTCTTT	CASSTTTGTGGLAFF
NA	NA	TRBV5-1	TRBJ1-1	TGCGCCAGCAGCCCCGGTTTGAGGGGGTCGGACACTGAAGCTTTCTTT	CASSPGLRGSDTEAFF
TRBD2	few	TRBV7-6	TRBJ2-3	TGTGCCAGCAGCTTAGTTGCGGGGGGCCGAGGAGATACGCAGTATTTT	CASSLVAGGRGDTQYF
NA	NA	TRBV18	TRBJ2-7	TGTGCCAGCTCACCAACAGGGAGCTCCTACGAGCAGTACTTC	CASSPTGSSYEQYF
NA	NA	TRBV2	TRBJ1-2	TGTGCCAGCAGTGATTCGGGGAGGGGTGGCTACACCTTC	CASSDSGRGGYTF